This is a list of T cell receptor beta chains from one sample in a study of cytotoxic CD8 clonotypes in ibrutinib-treated CLL. Generated by immunoSEQ multiplex PCR, the TCRdb table keeps only in-frame clones and is missing some. The table has fewer than 50,000 clones, nearly 70% seen once. The sample consisted of PBMCs, taken after 12 months of ibrutinib treatment. The source of these receptors is a human donor with chronic lymphocytic leukemia. CDR3s include the opening cysteine and the closing phenylalanine or tryptophan. A D gene is named only where the DNA matches it firmly. Clone size is not always given. Where it is, it says once, few, many or a class for expanded clones.

j_gene | d_gene | abundance | v_gene | CDR3nt | CDR3aa
TRBJ2-7 | TRBD1 | NA | TRBV27 | TGTGCCAGCAGGCCTCGACAGGGGGGAGGAGAGCAGTACTTC | CASRPRQGGGEQYF
TRBJ2-5 | TRBD2 | NA | TRBV7-2 | TGTGCCAGCAGCCCCAGCGGGAGGGGAGAGACCCAGTACTTC | CASSPSGRGETQYF
TRBJ2-5 | TRBD1 | few | TRBV9 | TGTGCCAGCAGCGTAGAAGGGGACAGACAAGAGACCCAGTACTTC | CASSVEGDRQETQYF
TRBJ2-3 | NA | NA | TRBV5-4 | TGTGCCAGCAGCTTGAGAGGAACAGATACGCAGTATTTT | CASSLRGTDTQYF
TRBJ1-5 | NA | NA | TRBV15 | TGTGCCACCCCGGACATGAATACTAATCAGCCCCAGCATTTT | CATPDMNTNQPQHF
TRBJ2-7 | TRBD2 | NA | TRBV15 | TGTGCCACCAGCAGAGAGGGACTAGCGGGATACGAGCAGTACTTC | CATSREGLAGYEQYF
TRBJ2-3 | TRBD2 | NA | TRBV28 | TGTGCCAGCCTTGCCGGGAGGGATCGCACAGATACGCAGTATTTT | CASLAGRDRTDTQYF
TRBJ2-5 | TRBD1 | NA | TRBV5-4 | TGTGCCAGCAGCTCGAGGGGGCTTGAAGAGACCCAGTACTTC | CASSSRGLEETQYF
TRBJ2-1 | NA | NA | TRBV5-1 | TGCGCCAGCAGTGGCAGCTACAATGAGCAGTTCTTC | CASSGSYNEQFF
TRBJ2-2 | NA | NA | TRBV5-5 | TGTGCCAGCAGCCTCGGACAGAGGGTAACCGGGGAGCTGTTTTTT | CASSLGQRVTGELFF
TRBJ2-1 | TRBD1 | NA | TRBV10-3 | TGTGCCACATGGAGCCTAGACAGGGTTGAGCAGTTCTTC | CATWSLDRVEQFF
TRBJ1-1 | NA | few | TRBV11-1 | TGTGCCAGCAGCTTAGTGCTGGGGCAGGGCACTGAAGCTTTCTTT | CASSLVLGQGTEAFF
TRBJ1-2 | NA | NA | TRBV6-5 | TGTGCCAGTGGGGCGATTGATTATGGCTACACCTTC | CASGAIDYGYTF
TRBJ1-5 | NA | NA | TRBV6-5 | TGTGCCAGCAGTTACGTGGGGCGGGGGCCCCAGCATTTT | CASSYVGRGPQHF
TRBJ1-1 | NA | NA | TRBV27 | TGTGCCAGCAGTCCCGACGGGGCCACTGAAGCTTTCTTT | CASSPDGATEAFF
TRBJ2-7 | NA | few | TRBV7-2 | TGTGCCAGCAGCTTTGGGACGGGATCCTACGAGCAGTACTTC | CASSFGTGSYEQYF
TRBJ1-1 | NA | NA | TRBV14 | TGTGCCAGCAGCCCATTTATATTCAGGGGAGTAGGCACTGAAGCTTTCTTT | CASSPFIFRGVGTEAFF
TRBJ1-5 | TRBD1 | few | TRBV6-1 | TGTGCCAGCAGTATACAGGGGAATCAGCCCCAGCATTTT | CASSIQGNQPQHF
TRBJ1-5 | NA | NA | TRBV6-5 | TGTGCCAGCAGTTACTCCGGGGGCGGCAATCAGCCCCAGCATTTT | CASSYSGGGNQPQHF
TRBJ2-2 | TRBD2 | NA | TRBV5-1 | TGCGCCAGCCGGACCGGGACTACGACTTCCGGGGAGCTGTTTTTT | CASRTGTTTSGELFF
TRBJ2-2 | TRBD1 | NA | TRBV15 | TGTGCCACCCGGGACAGGGCTGTCACCGGGGAGCTGTTTTTT | CATRDRAVTGELFF
TRBJ2-1 | NA | NA | TRBV4-1 | TGCGCCAGCAGCCAAGGCAATGAGCAGTTCTTC | CASSQGNEQFF
TRBJ2-3 | TRBD1 | few | TRBV9 | TGTGCCAGCAGCGTAGGGATCGTACAGGGGGATACGCAGTATTTT | CASSVGIVQGDTQYF
TRBJ2-1 | NA | few | TRBV21-1 | TGTGCCAGCAGCAAAGATCGGTACCCCTACAATGAGCAGTTCTTC | CASSKDRYPYNEQFF
TRBJ1-5 | TRBD1 | NA | TRBV5-4 | TGTGCCAGCAGCTTGGGGGACAGGGGCAGCTGGCAGCCCCAGCATTTT | CASSLGDRGSWQPQHF
TRBJ2-7 | NA | NA | TRBV20-1 | TGCAGTGCTATGAGCTACGAGCAGTACTTC | CSAMSYEQYF
TRBJ1-1 | NA | NA | TRBV6-1 | TGTGCCAGCAGCGTATCCCCCAGGGGTGAAGCTTTCTTT | CASSVSPRGEAFF
TRBJ2-3 | TRBD2 | NA | TRBV5-1 | TGCGCCAGCAGCTTAGCGGGAGGGCGGTATGATACGCAGTATTTT | CASSLAGGRYDTQYF
TRBJ2-1 | NA | once | TRBV6-1 | TGTGCCAGCAGTGATTGGAGTACAGGCTATTACAATGAGCAGTTCTTC | CASSDWSTGYYNEQFF
TRBJ1-1 | NA | NA | TRBV7-6 | TGTGCCAGCAGCTTCAGTGGGGGGATGAACACTGAAGCTTTCTTT | CASSFSGGMNTEAFF
TRBJ2-2 | NA | NA | TRBV19 | TGTGCCAGTAGTATTGCGGCCGGGGAGCTGTTTTTT | CASSIAAGELFF
TRBJ1-3 | NA | NA | TRBV10-2 | TGCGCCAGCAGTGAGCGGCAGGGGTTCTCTGGAAACACCATATATTTT | CASSERQGFSGNTIYF
TRBJ1-1 | NA | NA | TRBV2 | TGTGCCAGCACCCAAGGGGAGGGCACTGAAGCTTTCTTT | CASTQGEGTEAFF
TRBJ2-1 | TRBD2 | few | TRBV5-1 | TGCGCCAGCAGCTTGTCCCTCCGCGCGGGAGGAAGAACCTACAATGAGCAGTTCTTC | CASSLSLRAGGRTYNEQFF
TRBJ2-7 | NA | NA | TRBV7-2 | TGTGCCAGCAGCAATAGCGGGTGGGGGCTCGGCCCCTACGAGCAGTACTTC | CASSNSGWGLGPYEQYF
TRBJ2-5 | TRBD2 | few | TRBV4-2 | TGTGCCAGCAGCCAAGATTATGGTAGCGGGGAAGAGACCCAGTACTTC | CASSQDYGSGEETQYF
TRBJ2-7 | TRBD2 | NA | TRBV28 | TGTGCCAGCAGTTTCGGGAGGGCCTACAACGAGCAGTACTTC | CASSFGRAYNEQYF
TRBJ2-1 | NA | NA | TRBV5-8 | TGTGCCAGCAGCTTTGGACGAGGGGGTGAGCAGTTCTTC | CASSFGRGGEQFF
TRBJ2-5 | TRBD2 | medium-sized | TRBV25-1 | TGTGCCAGCAGTGGACTAGCGCCAGAGACCCAGTACTTC | CASSGLAPETQYF
TRBJ2-7 | TRBD2 | NA | TRBV7-9 | TGTGCCAGCACCCGGGCGGGGGGCGCTTACGAGCAGTACTTC | CASTRAGGAYEQYF
TRBJ1-2 | TRBD1 | NA | TRBV19 | TGTGCCAGTAGTGTTCAACCCGGGACAGGGGGAAGGGATGGCTACACCTTC | CASSVQPGTGGRDGYTF
TRBJ2-3 | TRBD2 | few | TRBV13 | TGTGCCAGCAGTTCCGGACTAGCGGGTTTCACAGATACGCAGTATTTT | CASSSGLAGFTDTQYF
TRBJ1-1 | NA | NA | TRBV7-3 | TGTGCCAGCAGCTTGACATCGAACACTGAAGCTTTCTTT | CASSLTSNTEAFF
TRBJ1-2 | NA | few | TRBV5-6 | TGTGCCAGCTCCTCCGACGAGGGTGGCTACACCTTC | CASSSDEGGYTF
TRBJ1-1 | TRBD1 | NA | TRBV7-2 | TGTGCCAGCAGCTGGACGGGCAGGGGGCAGGGTGAAGCTTTCTTT | CASSWTGRGQGEAFF
TRBJ1-1 | NA | NA | TRBV5-1 | TGCGCCAGCAGCTTTGGACCTGAAGCTTTCTTT | CASSFGPEAFF
TRBJ2-7 | TRBD1 | NA | TRBV11-3 | TGTGCCAGCAGCCTAAGACAGGGGGCCGAGCAGTACTTC | CASSLRQGAEQYF
TRBJ2-3 | NA | medium-sized | TRBV27 | TGTGCCAGCAGTTCTGGGGACGGCACAGATACGCAGTATTTT | CASSSGDGTDTQYF
TRBJ2-1 | NA | NA | TRBV5-1 | TGCGCCAGCAGCTTGGCGAGCAACAATGAGCAGTTCTTC | CASSLASNNEQFF
TRBJ2-2 | TRBD1 | NA | TRBV27 | TGTGCCAGCAGTCGCCGGACAGGGAACACCGGGGAGCTGTTTTTT | CASSRRTGNTGELFF
TRBJ2-7 | TRBD2 | once | TRBV18 | TGTGCCAGCTCACTGAGCGGGAGCTCCTACGAGCAGTACTTC | CASSLSGSSYEQYF
TRBJ2-5 | NA | NA | TRBV9 | TGTGCCAGCAGCGTAGGCAGGGGAGGGGAGACCCAGTACTTC | CASSVGRGGETQYF
TRBJ2-5 | NA | once | TRBV27 | TGTGCCAGCAGACGGGGGTCAGAGGAGACCCAGTACTTC | CASRRGSEETQYF
TRBJ2-7 | TRBD2 | NA | TRBV27 | TGTGCCAGCAGTTCGTCTAGCGGGAACTACGAGCAGTACTTC | CASSSSSGNYEQYF
TRBJ2-2 | NA | NA | TRBV29-1 | TGCAGCGTTGAATGGGGGGGCTACACCGGGGAGCTGTTTTTT | CSVEWGGYTGELFF
TRBJ2-5 | TRBD1 | NA | TRBV5-1 | TGCGCCAGCAGCACCGGACAGGGGGCCCAAGAGACCCAGTACTTC | CASSTGQGAQETQYF
TRBJ1-1 | NA | NA | TRBV29-1 | TGCAGCGTTGGCGGTAAAATGAACACTGAAGCTTTCTTT | CSVGGKMNTEAFF